This TCR beta chain originates from a study of T cell responses to AZD1222 COVID-19 vaccine. Looking at the study overall: Timing groups of about 4 and about 12 weeks for second doses were pooled. Study results and caveats: There were repertoire samples only from the period after the peak T cell response.

Here immunoSEQ multiplex PCR was the method, and the copy in TCRdb shows in-frame clones only, minus some. The data contain roughly 96,000 clones, about nine tenths of them singletons. In regard to this clone: What it binds is unknown.

The CDR3 spans 17 residues. V lost 5 bases to trimming and J lost 1 base; unmatched junction nucleotides: 11. CDR1 SNHLY and CDR2 FYNNEI come from the germline V gene. This material consisted of peripheral blood, taken on day 0 of AZD1222 vaccination. The rearrangement joins TRBV2 to TRBJ1-2; 9 nucleotides agree with TRBD1. The receptor comes from an adult in good health. CDR3 nucleotides: TGTGCCAGCAGTCTCCGGGACAGGGCCGGCTTTAACTATGGCTACACCTTC. Encoded protein: CASSLRDRAGFNYGYTF.